This entry lists 7 T cell receptor beta chains sequenced from one sample in a study of identifying expanded T cells in peripheral blood. The assay was immunoSEQ multiplex PCR, and TCRdb's table has in-frame clones only and misses some. The sample comprises tens of thousands of clones, roughly 90% of which are singletons, and about 3% rests with the top ten. Specimen: blood. The receptors shown here come from a person aged 18 to 70 in good health.

The chain uses TRBV1 and TRBJ2-1; TRBD2 is the table's D call, not checked against the DNA. TRBV1 is assigned pseudogene status. The CDR3 sequence is 13 residues long. The CDR3 nucleotides read TGCACCAGCAGCCAATGGACTATGGATGAGCAGTTCTTC. Protein sequence: CTSSQWTMDEQFF.

The rearrangement links TRBV7-6 to TRBJ2-3; TRBD1 is a possible D gene (5 bases). The CDR3 is made up of 15 amino acids. V was cut by 8 bases and J by 0 bases, with 15 bases left in between. Germline loops: CDR1 SGHVS, CDR2 FNYEAQ. CDR3 protein: CASAQDRSSTDTQYF. CDR3 bases: TGTGCCAGCGCTCAAGACAGAAGCAGCACAGATACGCAGTATTTT.

The chain is built from TRBV2 and TRBJ2-7; 11 bases map to TRBD2. J lost 4 bases, V lost 4 bases, and 12 bases had no gene match. Germline lookup yields CDR1 SNHLY and CDR2 FYNNEI. The CDR3 has 17 residues. The CDR3, as DNA: TGTGCCAGCAGTGGGGGTAGCGGGAGGGCTAACGGTTACGAGCAGTACTTC. This sequence encodes CASSGGSGRANGYEQYF.

This clone was seen only a few times. The sample carries other DNA sequences with the same CDR3. This sequence joins TRBV4-3 and TRBJ2-7, with D possibly matching TRBD1 (6 bases). V was shortened by 0 bases and J by 1 base, with 7 bases between the two germline ends. Germline CDR1 LGHNA, CDR2 YSLEER. The CDR3 covers 14 residues. The CDR3 DNA reads TGCGCCAGCAGCCAAGATGGGACATCCTACGAGCAGTACTTC. Translated: CASSQDGTSYEQYF.

The chain couples TRBV5-4 to TRBJ1-1; D gene ambiguous. Germline values: CDR1 SGHNT, CDR2 YYREEE (reference sequence). CDR3 length: 15 residues. Trimming left V 4 bases short and J 2 bases short, with 15 bases between. The CDR3 nucleotides are TGTGCCAGCAGCGATGGCCAAACTCATAACACTGAAGCTTTCTTT. Translation gives CASSDGQTHNTEAFF.

CDR3 region: CASSPSLNTEAFF. The CDR3 DNA sequence: TGTGCCAGCAGCCCCTCCCTGAACACTGAAGCTTTCTTT. The chain combines TRBV7-2 with TRBJ1-1; D gene unclear. CDR1 and CDR2 (germline): SGHTA, FQGNSA. This CDR3 has 13 residues. V gave up 5 bases and J gave up 0 bases, with 7 bases separating them.

This chain uses TRBV27 with TRBJ1-1; 7 bases are a match to TRBD1. Looked up from germline, CDR1 is MNHEY and CDR2 is SMNVEV (reference sequence). V lost 2 bases and J lost 3; bases outside the gene matches: 12. The CDR3 is 17 amino acids. For the CDR3, the DNA is TGTGCCAGCAGTTTAAGGGGGCGCTTACAAGGATACACTGAAGCTTTCTTT. Residues: CASSLRGRLQGYTEAFF.